Listed below are T cell receptor beta chains from one sample, sequenced in a study of blood T cell repertoires in COVID-19. Measured with immunoSEQ multiplex PCR; TCRdb has only the in-frame clones, and not every one. The table shows about 370,000 clones, with 80% to 90% occurring only once. The sample was PBMCs or T cells enriched from blood (not recorded which). The receptors derive from a man aged 18 to 30 who had recovered from COVID-19. Both conserved end residues are part of each CDR3. Fields, in order: D gene, J gene, clone size, V gene, CDR3 protein, CDR3 DNA. A D gene is named only where the DNA matches it firmly. Clone size is stated in some rows and not others, as once, few, many or a class when expanded.

d_call: TRBD1
j_call: TRBJ2-2
clone_size: -
v_call: TRBV20-1
cdr3_aa: CSASGTGTGELFF
cdr3_nt: TGCAGTGCTAGTGGGACAGGGACCGGGGAGCTGTTTTTT

d_call: -
j_call: TRBJ2-7
clone_size: -
v_call: TRBV21-1
cdr3_aa: CASSKPTSFHEQYF
cdr3_nt: TGTGCCAGCAGCAAACCGACTAGCTTCCACGAGCAGTACTTC

d_call: -
j_call: TRBJ2-2
clone_size: -
v_call: TRBV19
cdr3_aa: CASSPDYTGELFF
cdr3_nt: TGTGCCAGTAGTCCGGACTATACCGGGGAGCTGTTTTTT

d_call: -
j_call: TRBJ1-2
clone_size: -
v_call: TRBV12-3/TRBV12-4
cdr3_aa: CASSLDREFGYTF
cdr3_nt: TGTGCCAGCAGTTTAGACAGGGAGTTCGGCTACACCTTC

d_call: -
j_call: TRBJ2-7
clone_size: once
v_call: TRBV5-4
cdr3_aa: CASSNRMPHEQYF
cdr3_nt: TGTGCCAGCAGCAATAGAATGCCCCACGAGCAGTACTTC

d_call: TRBD2
j_call: TRBJ2-7
clone_size: -
v_call: TRBV18
cdr3_aa: CASSPPGGAYEQYF
cdr3_nt: TGTGCCAGCTCACCCCCCGGGGGGGCTTACGAGCAGTACTTC

d_call: TRBD1
j_call: TRBJ2-5
clone_size: -
v_call: TRBV27
cdr3_aa: CASSLKGDRGQETQYF
cdr3_nt: TGTGCCAGCAGTTTAAAGGGCGACAGGGGCCAAGAGACCCAGTACTTC

d_call: -
j_call: TRBJ2-2
clone_size: -
v_call: TRBV29-1
cdr3_aa: CSAYSGTGELFF
cdr3_nt: TGCAGCGCCTACAGCGGCACCGGGGAGCTGTTTTTT

d_call: TRBD1
j_call: TRBJ2-5
clone_size: -
v_call: TRBV9
cdr3_aa: CASSQTGGGETQYF
cdr3_nt: TGTGCCAGCAGCCAGACAGGGGGCGGAGAGACCCAGTACTTC

d_call: -
j_call: TRBJ1-2
clone_size: -
v_call: TRBV27
cdr3_aa: CASSPLLDSYGYTF
cdr3_nt: TGTGCCAGCAGTCCTCTCCTGGACAGCTATGGCTACACCTTC

d_call: -
j_call: TRBJ1-2
clone_size: -
v_call: TRBV29-1
cdr3_aa: CSVHLGTGRGGYTF
cdr3_nt: TGCAGCGTTCATCTTGGGACCGGCAGGGGCGGCTACACCTTC

d_call: TRBD2
j_call: TRBJ2-4
clone_size: -
v_call: TRBV9
cdr3_aa: CASSPLTSGSVEDIQYF
cdr3_nt: TGTGCCAGCAGCCCCCTGACTAGCGGGAGTGTTGAGGACATTCAGTACTTC

d_call: -
j_call: TRBJ1-5
clone_size: -
v_call: TRBV6-5
cdr3_aa: CASKVWENEGQPQHF
cdr3_nt: TGTGCCAGCAAAGTTTGGGAGAACGAGGGTCAGCCCCAGCATTTT

d_call: -
j_call: TRBJ1-5
clone_size: -
v_call: TRBV6-1
cdr3_aa: CASREGRGNQPQHF
cdr3_nt: TGTGCCAGCAGAGAAGGTCGCGGCAATCAGCCCCAGCATTTT

d_call: TRBD1
j_call: TRBJ1-1
clone_size: -
v_call: TRBV5-4
cdr3_aa: CASSRMGQGLYTEAFF
cdr3_nt: TGTGCCAGCAGCCGAATGGGACAGGGGCTGTACACTGAAGCTTTCTTT

d_call: -
j_call: TRBJ1-3
clone_size: -
v_call: TRBV3-1/TRBV3-2
cdr3_aa: CASSQVNSGNTIYF
cdr3_nt: TGTGCCAGCAGCCAAGTAAACTCTGGAAACACCATATATTTT

d_call: -
j_call: TRBJ1-2
clone_size: once
v_call: TRBV10-3
cdr3_aa: CAISGELNYGYTF
cdr3_nt: TGTGCCATCAGTGGAGAATTGAACTATGGCTACACCTTC

d_call: TRBD1
j_call: TRBJ1-2
clone_size: -
v_call: TRBV27
cdr3_aa: CASSLGQGAGYGYTF
cdr3_nt: TGTGCCAGCAGTCTGGGACAGGGGGCAGGCTATGGCTACACCTTC

d_call: TRBD2
j_call: TRBJ2-5
clone_size: -
v_call: TRBV12-5
cdr3_aa: CASGPGGETQYF
cdr3_nt: TGTGCTAGTGGTCCGGGGGGAGAGACCCAGTACTTC

d_call: -
j_call: TRBJ1-5
clone_size: -
v_call: TRBV6-5
cdr3_aa: CASSRTDNQPQHF
cdr3_nt: TGTGCCAGCAGTCGGACAGACAATCAGCCCCAGCATTTT

d_call: TRBD1
j_call: TRBJ2-2
clone_size: once
v_call: TRBV30
cdr3_aa: CAWTGTGNTGELFF
cdr3_nt: TGTGCCTGGACGGGGACAGGGAACACCGGGGAGCTGTTTTTT

d_call: -
j_call: TRBJ2-7
clone_size: -
v_call: TRBV5-6
cdr3_aa: CASTRPGVYEQYF
cdr3_nt: TGTGCCAGCACCCGTCCGGGTGTCTACGAGCAGTACTTC